Listed below are T cell receptor beta chains from one sample, sequenced in a study of T cells in Graves' hyperthyroidism and ophthalmopathy. TCRdb re-called the multiplex PCR reads through MiXCR, storing one row per CDR3 protein. The data show under 130,000 distinct CDR3 sequences, over 45% seen once. Material for sequencing was blood. These receptor sequences come from a man aged 40-49 years with Graves' hyperthyroidism. Each CDR3 is given with its conserved first and last residue. Each record gives: clone size, D gene, J gene, CDR3 length, V gene, CDR3 protein, CDR3 DNA. A D gene is named only where the DNA matches it firmly. Clone size appears in some rows only: once, few, many, or a class for an expanded clone.

.	TRBD2	TRBJ2-1	15	TRBV15	CATSRDRRLAYEQFF	TGTGCCACCAGCAGAGATAGAAGACTAGCCTATGAGCAGTTCTTC
many	.	TRBJ2-7	13	TRBV20-1	CSASLGGTGVPYF	TGCAGTGCTAGCCTGGGGGGCACGGGGGTTCCGTACTTC
many	TRBD2	TRBJ2-5	17	TRBV7-6	CASSPTTGTSVHETQYF	TGTGCCAGCAGCCCTACGACTGGGACTAGCGTTCACGAGACCCAGTACTTC
many	.	TRBJ2-7	14	TRBV29-1	CSVEPRDKPYEQYF	TGCAGCGTTGAACCGCGGGACAAACCCTACGAGCAGTACTTC
few	TRBD2	TRBJ2-3	16	TRBV5-1	CAGSLLAGVSTDTQYF	TGCGCCGGCAGCCTCTTAGCGGGGGTAAGCACAGATACGCAGTATTTT
many	TRBD1	TRBJ1-5	16	TRBV15	CATSFQAGGWDQPQHF	TGTGCCACCAGCTTCCAAGCAGGGGGTTGGGATCAGCCCCAGCATTTT
.	TRBD2	TRBJ2-7	15	TRBV24-1	CATSRLAGGLYEQYF	TGTGCCACCAGTAGGCTAGCGGGAGGGTTATACGAGCAGTACTTC
many	.	TRBJ2-1	13	TRBV6-5	CASSYGRNNEQFF	TGTGCCAGCAGTTACGGAAGAAACAATGAGCAGTTCTTC
many	TRBD2	TRBJ2-5	14	TRBV15	CATRRLAAQETQYF	TGTGCCACCAGGAGACTAGCGGCACAAGAGACCCAGTACTTC
.	.	TRBJ1-4	13	TRBV20-1	CSARDPGPEKLFF	TGCAGTGCTAGAGATCCGGGACCTGAAAAACTGTTTTTT
many	.	TRBJ1-2	12	TRBV25-1	CASSVQGYGYTF	TGTGCCAGCAGTGTGCAGGGTTATGGCTACACCTTC
many	.	TRBJ1-5	14	TRBV19	CASSKTDSNQPQHF	TGTGCCAGTAGTAAGACAGATAGCAATCAGCCCCAGCATTTT
.	.	TRBJ2-1	14	TRBV18	CASSALAAYNEQFF	TGTGCCAGCTCCGCCCTGGCAGCCTACAATGAGCAGTTCTTC
.	.	TRBJ1-6	16	TRBV7-8	CASSPSGTTNNSPLHF	TGTGCCAGCTCACCCTCCGGGACTACAAATAATTCACCCCTCCACTTT
many	.	TRBJ2-5	13	TRBV6-1	CASRTGREETQYF	TGTGCCAGCAGGACAGGGAGGGAAGAGACCCAGTACTTC
.	TRBD2	TRBJ2-1	14	TRBV20-1	CSARVGAGGSEQFF	TGCAGTGCTAGAGTAGGGGCGGGGGGTAGTGAGCAGTTCTTC
many	.	TRBJ2-2	13	TRBV19	CASSRGRTGELFF	TGTGCCAGTAGTAGAGGGCGAACCGGGGAGCTGTTTTTT
many	TRBD2	TRBJ2-7	17	TRBV12-3/TRBV12-4	CASSLWTSGSERNEQYF	TGTGCCAGCAGTTTATGGACTAGCGGGAGTGAGCGGAACGAGCAGTACTTC
.	TRBD1	TRBJ1-2	14	TRBV7-7	CASSPQGQGDGYTF	TGTGCTAGCAGTCCTCAAGGACAGGGCGACGGCTACACCTTC
many	TRBD2	TRBJ2-3	13	TRBV11-3	CASSSGTSGTQYF	TGTGCCAGCAGCTCAGGGACTAGCGGCACGCAGTATTTT
many	TRBD2	TRBJ2-3	20	TRBV20-1	CSARATGTSGSAPSTDTQYF	TGCAGTGCTAGAGCAACGGGGACTAGCGGGAGCGCACCTAGCACAGATACGCAGTATTTT
many	TRBD2	TRBJ2-7	12	TRBV12-3/TRBV12-4	CASSVGGEEQYF	TGTGCCAGCTCAGTCGGGGGGGAGGAGCAGTACTTC
.	TRBD1	TRBJ2-7	12	TRBV20-1	CSARAGDRGQYF	TGCAGTGCTAGGGCGGGGGACAGGGGGCAGTACTTC
many	.	TRBJ2-2	16	TRBV5-1	CASSLNVGQSTGELFF	TGCGCCAGCAGCTTGAACGTGGGACAATCAACCGGGGAGCTGTTTTTT
many	TRBD1	TRBJ2-3	15	TRBV5-6	CASSLTGQGTDTQYF	TGTGCCAGCAGCTTAACCGGACAGGGCACAGATACGCAGTATTTT
few	TRBD2	TRBJ2-2	18	TRBV6-6	CASSYFLAGGSNTGELFF	TGTGCCAGCAGTTACTTCCTAGCGGGAGGATCGAACACCGGGGAGCTGTTTTTT
.	TRBD1	TRBJ2-3	14	TRBV20-1	CSARGDRAWDTQYF	TGCAGTGCTAGAGGGGACAGGGCTTGGGATACGCAGTATTTT
many	TRBD2	TRBJ2-5	16	TRBV2	CATGTSGREGWETQYF	TGTGCCACCGGGACTAGCGGGAGAGAAGGGTGGGAGACCCAGTACTTC
many	.	TRBJ2-1	15	TRBV5-4	CASSLGGGAVDEQFF	TGTGCCAGCAGCTTAGGTGGGGGGGCCGTGGATGAGCAGTTCTTC
.	.	TRBJ2-3	15	TRBV7-3	CASSLMAGGTDTQYF	TGTGCCAGCAGCTTAATGGCGGGTGGCACAGATACGCAGTATTTT
many	TRBD1	TRBJ1-2	16	TRBV4-1	CASSPSRQGARYGYTF	TGCGCCAGCAGCCCGAGTCGACAGGGGGCGAGATATGGCTACACCTTC
few	.	TRBJ2-2	14	TRBV28	CASSRAAEVRELFF	TGTGCCAGCAGCCGAGCGGCGGAGGTTCGGGAGCTGTTTTTT
many	.	TRBJ2-2	12	TRBV5-4	CASSWDSGELFF	TGTGCCAGCAGCTGGGACTCCGGGGAGCTGTTTTTT
once	.	TRBJ2-7	14	TRBV15	CATSRAGVRYEQYF	TGTGCCACCAGCAGAGCAGGGGTCAGGTACGAGCAGTACTTC
.	TRBD1	TRBJ1-5	15	TRBV11-2	CASSERGQSNQPRHF	TGTGCCAGCAGTGAAAGGGGGCAGAGCAATCAGCCCCGGCATTTT
many	TRBD2	TRBJ2-7	15	TRBV5-1	CASSLLAGGLYEQYF	TGCGCCAGCAGCCTACTAGCGGGAGGGCTATACGAGCAGTACTTC
few	.	TRBJ2-7	13	TRBV7-9	CASSSTSRDEQYF	TGTGCCAGCAGCTCCACTAGTCGCGACGAGCAGTACTTC
.	.	TRBJ1-1	16	TRBV7-9	CASRRLPSLLNTEASF	TGTGCCAGCAGACGACTCCCCTCGCTGCTGAACACTGAAGCTTCCTTT
.	.	TRBJ2-5	14	TRBV11-3	CASSLGRETETQYF	TGTGCCAGCAGCTTAGGGAGGGAGACAGAGACCCAGTACTTC
many	TRBD2	TRBJ2-5	15	TRBV5-1	CASSPLGGARETQYF	TGCGCCAGCAGCCCCCTCGGGGGGGCCCGAGAGACCCAGTACTTC
.	TRBD1	TRBJ2-7	16	TRBV15	CATSRDRGTGGAEQYF	TGTGCCACCAGCAGAGATCGAGGGACAGGGGGTGCCGAGCAGTACTTC
.	TRBD1	TRBJ2-7	13	TRBV7-3	CASSIGQGAEQYF	TGTGCCAGCAGCATAGGACAGGGGGCCGAGCAGTACTTC
many	.	TRBJ1-1	13	TRBV2	CASTSRANTEAFF	TGTGCCAGCACCTCACGGGCGAACACTGAAGCTTTCTTT
.	TRBD1	TRBJ2-7	15	TRBV10-3	CAISETGGTSYEQYF	TGTGCCATCAGTGAGACAGGGGGAACTAGCTACGAGCAGTACTTC
.	TRBD2	TRBJ2-2	16	TRBV24-1	CATRRWGEGNTGELFF	TGTGCCACCAGGCGATGGGGGGAGGGGAACACCGGGGAGCTGTTTTTT
many	TRBD2	TRBJ2-7	13	TRBV14	CASALAGTYEQYF	TGTGCCAGCGCACTAGCGGGGACCTACGAGCAGTACTTC
.	.	TRBJ2-6	13	TRBV15	CATSEGTVVTEAF	TGTGCCACCAGCGAGGGTACAGTAGTCACTGAAGCTTTC
.	.	TRBJ2-7	11	TRBV7-2	CASSLAPGQYF	TGTGCCAGCAGCTTAGCTCCGGGGCAGTACTTC
many	.	TRBJ2-7	11	TRBV28	CASEGRDEQYF	TGTGCCAGTGAGGGCAGGGACGAGCAGTACTTC